This TCR beta chain derives from a study of T-cell reconstitution after alpha-beta-depleted transplantation in children. The sample holds many counts of this clonotype. Unique molecular identifiers featured in how the TCRbeta library was prepared. TCRdb ran MiXCR on the PCR reads and lists one entry per CDR3 protein. The sample contains roughly 500,000 distinct CDR3 sequences, roughly an eighth of which appear only once. The V gene end was trimmed by 2 bases and the J gene end by 3 bases; junction bases not matched to a gene: 7. This CDR3 region has 16 residues. The germline CDR1 and CDR2 sequences are SGDLS and YYNGEE.

The source of this sequence is a human donor who donated a stem cell graft to a child with combined immunodeficiency. The gene calls are TRBV9 and TRBJ2-1; TRBD2 matches 8 bases. The material was PBMCs from the stem cell graft donor, obtained from the stem cell graft. The CDR3 sequence is CASSVSGTRDYNEQFF. The CDR3 DNA sequence: TGTGCCAGCAGCGTCTCGGGGACTAGAGACTACAATGAGCAGTTCTTC.